These 26 T cell receptor beta chains originate from one sample sequenced in a study of control samples from healthy donors and cancer patients. TCRdb keeps only in-frame clones here, not all; method: immunoSEQ multiplex PCR. Found here are tens of thousands of clones, more than 85% of them singletons; the top ten hold 20% to 25%. Sequences were obtained from PBMCs. All receptors come from a woman in her fifties or sixties with head and neck cancer.

The CDR3 spells CASSITGEYTYNEQFF. DNA for the CDR3: TGTGCCAGTAGTATCACAGGGGAATACACCTACAATGAGCAGTTCTTC. This chain connects TRBV19 to TRBJ2-1; the match to TRBD1 covers 7 bases. V gave up 3 bases and J gave up 2 bases; unmatched junction bases: 7. Germline assignment: CDR1 LNHDA and CDR2 SQIVND (reference sequence). The CDR3 contains 16 residues.

The genes are TRBV4-1 and TRBJ2-2; 10 bases align to TRBD2. In germline, CDR1 is MGHRA, CDR2 YSYEKL. The CDR3 length is 19 residues. With V trimmed by 1 base and J by 7 bases, 15 bases remained unmatched. The CDR3 loop reads CASSQVRSSGRASIGELFF. CDR3 DNA sequence: TGCGCCAGCAGCCAAGTCCGGTCGAGCGGGAGGGCCTCAATCGGGGAGCTGTTTTTT.

This clone was detected once. This chain connects TRBV19 to TRBJ2-3; D call uncertain. The CDR3 loop spans 15 amino acids. Germline CDR1 and CDR2: LNHDA and SQIVND (reference sequence). V lost 0 bases, J lost 1 base, and 8 bases lay in between. The CDR3 sequence is CASSIDLSGTDTQYF. CDR3 coding DNA: TGTGCCAGTAGTATAGATCTTTCTGGCACAGATACGCAGTATTTT.

The chain recombines TRBV20-1 with TRBJ1-6, with TRBD1 matching 7 bases. Germline trimming cut 5 bases from V and 5 bases from J; bases unmatched to any gene: 6. The CDR3 contains 14 residues. Per the germline V gene, CDR1 is DFQATT and CDR2 is SNEGSKA (reference sequence). The CDR3: CSARGQDNNSPLHF. DNA for the CDR3: TGCAGTGCTCGTGGACAGGATAATAATTCACCCCTCCACTTT.

The chain is built from TRBV7-9 and TRBJ2-6; either TRBD1 or TRBD2 may fit D (5 bases each). Germline CDR1 and CDR2: SEHNR and FQNEAQ (reference sequence). CDR3 length: 18 amino acids. Trimming left V 5 bases short and J 0 bases short, with 17 bases between. CDR3 bases: TGTGCCAGCAGCGCGCGACCGAGGGGCCCCTCTGGGGCCAACGTCCTGACTTTC. The encoded protein is CASSARPRGPSGANVLTF.

This clone occurred a few times. This chain joins TRBV5-6 and TRBJ1-5; unclear D gene. CDR3 length: 14 residues. Trimming pared 0 bases from V and 5 bases from J, leaving 9 bases between. Germline CDR1 SGHDT, CDR2 YYEEEE. The CDR3 DNA is TGTGCCAGCAGCTTGGTAGGGAGCGATCAGCCCCAGCATTTT. The encoded protein is CASSLVGSDQPQHF.

The chain combines TRBV6-2 or TRBV6-3 with TRBJ2-2; 11 bases align to TRBD1. Germline CDR1 is MNHEY and CDR2 is SVGEGT. The CDR3 covers 16 residues. The J segment lost 3 bases and the V segment lost 4 bases, leaving 4 bases of the junction unmatched. The CDR3 bases are TGTGCCAGCAGTTTTGGACAGGGGGCATACACCGGGGAGCTGTTTTTT. It translates to CASSFGQGAYTGELFF.

The rearrangement joins TRBV6-5 to TRBJ2-7; TRBD1 might be the D (6 bases). V lost 5 bases, J lost 3 bases, and 17 bases lay in between. The CDR3 runs 15 residues. The germline CDR1 and CDR2 sequences are MNHEY and SVGAGI. The CDR3 reads CASSRPGARLYEQYF. In nucleotides, the CDR3 is TGTGCCAGCAGTCGCCCAGGGGCAAGACTCTACGAGCAGTACTTC.

This clone was counted once. The rearrangement uses TRBV5-1 and TRBJ1-1; 7 nucleotides agree with TRBD1. Germline CDR1 reads SGHRS; CDR2 reads YFSETQ. There are 14 residues in the CDR3. J was trimmed by 3 bases and V by 2 bases; bases with no gene match: 4. This chain's CDR3 is CASSFRQGDTEAFF. CDR3 DNA: TGCGCCAGCAGCTTTCGACAGGGAGACACTGAAGCTTTCTTT.

The rearrangement joins TRBV13 to TRBJ2-1, with TRBD2 matching over 10 bases. Germline CDR1 reads PRHDT; CDR2 reads FYEKMQ (reference sequence). The CDR3 loop spans 16 amino acids. V was pared by 5 bases and J by 1 base, with 5 bases of the junction left unmatched. In DNA form, the CDR3 reads TGTGCCAGCAGCCTAAATAGCGGGAGGTCCTACAATGAGCAGTTCTTC. Protein: CASSLNSGRSYNEQFF.

The rearrangement uses TRBV2 and TRBJ2-7; 11 nucleotides agree with TRBD1. Trimming removed 5 bases from V and 7 bases from J; junction bases left unmatched: 13. CDR3 length: 16 residues. Germline CDR1 SNHLY, CDR2 FYNNEI. The CDR3 sequence: CASSYKPGTGGFEQYF. In DNA, the CDR3 is TGTGCCAGCAGTTACAAACCCGGGACAGGGGGGTTTGAGCAGTACTTC.

The chain joins TRBV10-1 to TRBJ1-1; tentatively, D is TRBD1 (6 bases). Trimming pared 6 bases from V and 7 bases from J, leaving 18 bases between. The CDR3 totals 14 residues. Germline V lookup: CDR1 WNHNN, CDR2 SYGVQD (reference sequence). CDR3 region: CASSDSGEEGEAFF. In DNA form, the CDR3 reads TGCGCCAGCAGCGACTCAGGGGAGGAGGGTGAAGCTTTCTTT.

V usage is TRBV6-6 and J usage is TRBJ1-4; a possible D gene is TRBD1 (6 bases). V dropped 2 bases and J dropped 6 bases, with 13 bases sitting between them. CDR1 is MNHNY and CDR2 is SVGAGI in the germline V gene (reference sequence). The CDR3 loop spans 15 amino acids. The CDR3 DNA is TGTGCCAGCAGTTACCCCGTCAGGGGCGATGAAAAACTGTTTTTT. It codes for CASSYPVRGDEKLFF.

This rearrangement joins TRBV24-1 to TRBJ2-2, with D possibly being TRBD1 (5 bases). The CDR3 is made up of 16 amino acids. V was cut by 5 bases and J by 1 base, with 13 bases left in between. CDR1 KGHDR and CDR2 SFDVKD come from the germline V gene. CDR3 DNA sequence: TGTGCCACCAGTGGAGCAGGTCAGGGGAACACCGGGGAGCTGTTTTTT. This gives the protein CATSGAGQGNTGELFF.

J is TRBJ1-6 and V is TRBV4-2; 8 bases are a match to TRBD1. This CDR3 comprises 16 residues. With V trimmed by 4 bases and J by 4 bases, 6 bases remained unmatched. Germline loops: CDR1 LGHNA, CDR2 YNFKEQ. CDR3 sequence (DNA): TGTGCCAGCAGCCGGGACAGGATAGGTTATAATTCACCCCTCCACTTT. This codes for CASSRDRIGYNSPLHF.

The V and J genes are TRBV5-8 and TRBJ2-7; D is unclear. V dropped 0 bases and J dropped 0 bases, with 7 bases sitting between them. The CDR3 contains 14 residues. Germline V gene data show CDR1 as SGHTS and CDR2 as YDEGEE. CDR3 nucleotides: TGTGCCAGCAGCTTGGGGGTTCCCTCCTACGAGCAGTACTTC. Protein: CASSLGVPSYEQYF.

The chain employs TRBV24-1 and TRBJ1-3, with 8 positions matching TRBD1. The V gene's germline CDR1 is KGHDR and CDR2 SFDVKD. Unmatched junction bases numbered 3, after V lost 3 bases and J lost 0 bases. This CDR3 contains 16 residues. CDR3 residues: CATSDPDRDSGNTIYF. The CDR3 nucleotides read TGTGCCACCAGTGATCCGGACAGGGACTCTGGAAACACCATATATTTT.

The CDR3 DNA sequence: TGTGCCAGTAGCCACGGAGACAGGGGCGCTGGAAACACCATATATTTT. Residues: CASSHGDRGAGNTIYF. The chain combines TRBV19 with TRBJ1-3, with 8 bases aligning to TRBD1. The junction had 9 bases not matched to a gene; V was cut back by 6 bases and J by 2 bases. The V gene's germline CDR1 is LNHDA and CDR2 SQIVND (reference sequence). The CDR3 has 16 residues.

The J gene is TRBJ2-7, the V gene TRBV30; 7 bases are a match to TRBD2. The CDR3 is made up of 11 amino acids. Germline CDR1 GTSNPN, CDR2 SVGIG (reference sequence). Losses at the gene ends were 5 bases for V and 5 bases for J; bases not matched to a gene: 3. CDR3 sequence reads: CAWGRGDEQYF. The CDR3 DNA follows: TGTGCCTGGGGACGGGGGGACGAGCAGTACTTC.

Details on this clone: The germline gene is not matched at one end of the junction; a read error may be the cause. The chain employs TRBV3-1 (or the pseudogene TRBV3-2) and TRBJ1-6, with 7 bases that match TRBD1. Germline-derived CDR1 and CDR2 are LGHDT and YNNKEL (reference sequence). This CDR3 region has 15 residues. For the CDR3, the DNA is TGTGCCAGCAGGCAAGGGGGCGCGCGTAATTCACCCCTCCACTTT. It encodes CASRQGGARNSPLHF.

The V call is TRBV3-1 (or the pseudogene TRBV3-2), the J call TRBJ2-7; the match to TRBD2 covers 11 bases. CDR1 is LGHDT, CDR2 YNNKEL, per germline (reference sequence). The CDR3 covers 15 residues. V was pared by 5 bases and J by 3 bases, with 6 bases of the junction left unmatched. CDR3 sequence: CASSARLAGLYEQYF. CDR3 sequence (DNA): TGTGCCAGCAGCGCGCGACTAGCGGGACTCTACGAGCAGTACTTC.

This chain connects TRBV9 to TRBJ2-7, with a tentative D call TRBD2 (6 bases). Trimming removed 0 bases from V and 2 bases from J, with 12 bases in between. The CDR3 runs 15 residues. Germline CDR1 and CDR2: SGDLS and YYNGEE. This CDR3 reads CASSVGVADPYEQYF. Written as DNA, the CDR3 is TGTGCCAGCAGCGTAGGGGTAGCGGACCCCTACGAGCAGTACTTC.

The chain is built from TRBV20-1 and TRBJ2-3; no reliable D call. This CDR3 contains 11 residues. Germline CDR1 reads DFQATT; CDR2 reads SNEGSKA (reference sequence). V shed 2 bases and J shed 8 bases, with 8 bases lying between them. The CDR3 DNA sequence: TGCAGTGCTAGAAACTCAAGTACGCAGTATTTT. Its translation: CSARNSSTQYF.

The chain couples TRBV5-5 to TRBJ1-1; perhaps TRBD1 as D (6 bases). Trimming removed 5 bases at V and 4 bases at J, with 18 bases between. Per the germline V gene, CDR1 is SGHKS and CDR2 is YYEKEE (reference sequence). The CDR3 totals 15 residues. CDR3 amino acids: CASRSEGGMGTEAFF. The CDR3 DNA reads TGTGCCAGCAGATCCGAGGGGGGAATGGGCACTGAAGCTTTCTTT.

The V call is TRBV15, the J call TRBJ1-5; D not resolved. Trimming removed 0 bases at V and 6 bases at J, with 12 bases between. The CDR3 spans 15 residues. Germline loops: CDR1 LNHNV, CDR2 YYDKDF (reference sequence). This chain's CDR3 is CATSRDQDGRQPQHF. The CDR3 DNA follows: TGTGCCACCAGCAGAGATCAGGACGGGCGTCAGCCCCAGCATTTT. The full variable domain, completed using reference TRBV15 and TRBJ1-5, is DAMVIQNPRYQVTQFGKPVTLSCSQTLNHNVMYWYQQKSSQAPKLLFHYYDKDFNNEADTPDNFQSRRPNTSFCFLDIRSPGLGDTAMYLCATSRDQDGRQPQHFGDGTRLSIL.

This clone came up a few times. The rearrangement joins TRBV11-1 to TRBJ2-3, with unresolved D. The V end lost 5 bases, the J end lost 2 bases, and 2 bases lay between the germline ends. In germline, CDR1 is SGHAT, CDR2 FQDESV (reference sequence). The CDR3 loop spans 11 amino acids. This CDR3 reads CASSITDTQYF. For the CDR3, the DNA is TGTGCCAGCAGCATCACAGATACGCAGTATTTT.